This passage covers 3 T cell receptor beta chains from one sample sequenced in a study of tumor-infiltrating lymphocytes in localized non-small cell lung cancer. Sequencing was performed with immunoSEQ multiplex PCR; in TCRdb, only in-frame clones are kept and a portion is missing. This table has 9,300 or so clones, about 70% appearing once. Sequenced input: lung tumor tissue. These receptor sequences come from a human donor with non-small cell lung cancer.

The chain joins TRBV18 to TRBJ1-5, with D tentatively TRBD1 (6 bases). V was shortened by 2 bases and J by 0 bases, with 11 bases between the two germline ends. The CDR3 is 16 amino acids. Germline CDR1 KGHSH, CDR2 LQKENI. As DNA, the CDR3 is TGTGCCAGCTCACCAAAAGGGGGGTATAGCAATCAGCCCCAGCATTTT. This encodes CASSPKGGYSNQPQHF.

This clone turned up a few times. The chain is built from TRBV5-6 and TRBJ1-2; tentative D call: TRBD1 (6 bases). With 5 bases removed from V and 4 bases from J, the gap between germline ends came to 15 bases. The CDR3 length is 14 residues. CDR1 is SGHDT and CDR2 is YYEEEE in the germline V gene. This CDR3 is CASRLWTDSYGYTF. CDR3 nucleotides: TGTGCCAGCAGATTGTGGACAGACAGCTATGGCTACACCTTC. The entire variable domain, with the rest obtained from reference TRBV5-6 and TRBJ1-2, is as follows: DAGVTQSPTHLIKTRGQQVTLRCSPKSGHDTVSWYQQALGQGPQFIFQYYEEEERQRGNFPDRFSGHQFPNYSSELNVNALLLGDSALYLCASRLWTDSYGYTFGSGTRLTVV.

The gene calls are TRBV6-1 and TRBJ1-1; D remains unclear. V was clipped by 4 bases and J by 8 bases, with 14 bases between them. The CDR3 spans 13 residues. Germline values: CDR1 MNHNS, CDR2 SASEGT. CDR3 DNA sequence: TGTGCCAGCAGTGTATCAGGTTTTTCGGAAGCTTTCTTT. Residues: CASSVSGFSEAFF.